The 25 T cell receptor beta chains listed next were all sequenced from one sample in a study of beta chain features in type 1 diabetes (dated by TCRdb to the late 2010s). Overall study outcomes, separate from this receptor: Type 1 diabetes patients showed a moderate but significant shortening of TCRB CDR3 length in all four CD4+ subsets.

These TCRs' antigens remain unknown. Library construction relied on the immunoSEQ multiplex PCR assay. All of the isolated RNA was reverse transcribed with the High Capacity cDNA Reverse Transcription Kit, so expressed TCRB transcripts were sequenced. TCRdb retrieved this table from immuneACCESS and kept in-frame rearrangements only. Not all clones are present; in checked studies, unresolved V genes account for under half, and no reason is known for the remainder. This sample has roughly 180,000 clones in its table, and 7.8% of those were observed once. 0.94% of the sample goes to the ten largest clones. Sequencing was carried out using central memory CD4+ T cells from blood. The origin of the receptors is a woman in her thirties or forties with type 1 diabetes.

This clone has only a few counts. The chain carries TRBV9 and TRBJ1-1; 7 bases match TRBD1. CDR3 size: 16 residues. After removal of 2 bases from V and 2 bases from J, the junction contained 9 bases not matched to a gene. The germline V gene encodes CDR1 SGDLS and CDR2 YYNGEE. The CDR3 DNA reads TGTGCCAGCAGCGTGAACCCAACAGGGGCTAACACTGAAGCTTTCTTT. Amino acids: CASSVNPTGANTEAFF.

The chain recombines TRBV7-2 with TRBJ2-5; 11 bases match TRBD2. Looked up from germline, CDR1 is SGHTA and CDR2 is FQGNSA. The length of the CDR3 is 15 residues. The J segment lost 4 bases and the V segment lost 5 bases, leaving 6 bases of the junction unmatched. This chain's CDR3 is CASSPTSGSSETQYF. The CDR3 nucleotides read TGTGCCAGCAGCCCCACTAGCGGGAGTTCAGAGACCCAGTACTTC.

This clone was seen more than once but under ten times. The chain links TRBV6-5 to TRBJ2-1; the D is unclear. The CDR3 consists of 14 residues. Trimming cost V 0 bases and J 6 bases, with 9 bases left between them. CDR1 and CDR2 from the germline V gene are MNHEY and SVGAGI. The CDR3 DNA is TGTGCCAGCAGTTACTCGTTTGGCGGCAATGAGCAGTTCTTC. Residues: CASSYSFGGNEQFF.

In this sample, this clone turned up a few times. This chain joins TRBV27 and TRBJ1-4, with D possibly matching TRBD1 (5 bases). Trimming removed 4 bases at V and 0 bases at J, with 9 bases between. The CDR3 is made up of 15 amino acids. The germline V gene has CDR1 MNHEY and CDR2 SMNVEV (reference sequence). CDR3: CASSSPGTTNEKLFF. CDR3 nucleotide sequence: TGTGCCAGCAGTTCCCCAGGGACAACTAATGAAAAACTGTTTTTT.

The table lists this clone with a few counts. V gene TRBV7-2 combines with J gene TRBJ2-2, with TRBD1 as a possible D gene (5 bases). Germline V gene sequence: CDR1 SGHTA, CDR2 FQGNSA. V lost 5 bases and J 7 bases, leaving 11 bases between the germline ends. CDR3 length equals 13 residues. The CDR3 region has the DNA TGTGCCAGCAGCCACCCAGGGCTCGGGGAGCTGTTTTTT. This translates into CASSHPGLGELFF. The complete variable domain, with remaining parts taken from reference TRBV7-2 and TRBJ2-2, reads GAGVSQSPSNKVTEKGKDVELRCDPISGHTALYWYRQSLGQGLEFLIYFQGNSAPDKSGLPSDRFSAERTGGSVSTLTIQRTQQEDSAVYLCASSHPGLGELFFGEGSRLTVL.

The chain is built from TRBV4-2 and TRBJ2-7; tentative D call: TRBD2 (6 bases). The ends were cut back, 1 base at V and 2 bases at J, with 12 bases in the middle. CDR3 length: 15 amino acids. Germline V gene data show CDR1 as LGHNA and CDR2 as YNFKEQ. The CDR3 sequence: CASSQGDGGTYEQYF. CDR3 nucleotides: TGTGCCAGCAGCCAAGGGGACGGAGGGACCTACGAGCAGTACTTC.

V usage is TRBV19 and J usage is TRBJ1-1; 7 positions match TRBD1. The CDR3 extends over 14 amino acids. With 7 bases clipped from V and 0 bases from J, the junction kept 5 bases outside the gene matches. Germline loops: CDR1 LNHDA, CDR2 SQIVND (reference sequence). CDR3 DNA: TGTGCCAGTATGCCACAGGGGTTGAACACTGAAGCTTTCTTT. Translated: CASMPQGLNTEAFF.

There are many counts of this clone. The chain joins TRBV9 to TRBJ2-1, with D possibly TRBD2 on 5 matching bases. This CDR3 comprises 15 residues. V lost 0 bases and J 4 bases, leaving 11 bases between the germline ends. Germline CDR1 is SGDLS and CDR2 is YYNGEE. In nucleotides, the CDR3 is TGTGCCAGCAGCGTAGGAGCGGCAATGTACAATGAGCAGTTCTTC. It specifies CASSVGAAMYNEQFF. The full variable domain, its missing parts supplied by reference TRBV9 and TRBJ2-1, is DSGVTQTPKHLITATGQRVTLRCSPRSGDLSVYWYQQSLDQGLQFLIQYYNGEERAKGNILERFSAQQFPDLHSELNLSSLELGDSALYFCASSVGAAMYNEQFFGPGTRLTVL.

This clone was counted at least ten times. The J gene is TRBJ2-3, the V gene TRBV14; 10 bases are shared with TRBD2. V dropped 3 bases and J dropped 2; count of bases not matched to a gene: 8. The CDR3 length is 17 residues. Germline-derived CDR1 and CDR2 are SGHDN and FVKESK. The CDR3 spells CASSQRTSGTSTDTQYF. The CDR3 nucleotides are TGTGCCAGCAGCCAGCGTACTAGCGGGACTTCCACAGATACGCAGTATTTT.

This clone has more than one count but fewer than ten. The V call is TRBV28, the J call TRBJ2-1; weak D call: TRBD2 (6 bases). With 5 bases removed from V and 2 bases from J, the gap between germline ends came to 16 bases. This CDR3 region has 16 residues. CDR1 and CDR2 (germline): MDHEN, SYDVKM. The CDR3 region is CASSPYGSGAYNEQFF. CDR3 nucleotides: TGTGCCAGCAGTCCCTACGGGAGTGGGGCCTACAATGAGCAGTTCTTC.

This clone has a handful of counts. The gene calls are TRBV7-9 and TRBJ2-2, with TRBD2 identical over 7 bases. The germline V gene encodes CDR1 SEHNR and CDR2 FQNEAQ (reference sequence). V lost 5 bases to trimming and J lost 6 bases; unmatched junction nucleotides: 12. The CDR3 length is 16 residues. CDR3 sequence: CASSPGTTHLAGELFF. The DNA for the CDR3 is TGTGCCAGCAGCCCTGGGACTACCCATCTCGCCGGGGAGCTGTTTTTT.

CDR3 residues: CAISEGRGGSLVGNEQFF. In DNA form, the CDR3 reads TGTGCCATCAGTGAGGGACGGGGCGGGAGTTTGGTGGGCAATGAGCAGTTCTTC. The rearrangement links TRBV10-3 to TRBJ2-1, with TRBD2 matching over 7 bases. V shed 2 bases and J 6 bases; nucleotides not matched to a gene: 16. Germline CDR1 is ENHRY and CDR2 is SYGVKD. This CDR3 has 18 amino acids.

As regards this clone: Distinct nucleotide sequences in the sample also encode this CDR3. The chain is built from TRBV30 and TRBJ1-5; D uncertain. The CDR3 covers 13 residues. CDR1 is GTSNPN and CDR2 is SVGIG in the germline V gene (reference sequence). Between the trimmed V and J ends, which lost 0 bases and 2 bases, there was a span of 5 bases. For the CDR3, the DNA is TGTGCCTGGAGTGTTCGTGGCAATCAGCCCCAGCATTTT. Protein product: CAWSVRGNQPQHF.

This clone was seen only once. The chain uses TRBV9 and TRBJ2-1, with 13 bases identical to TRBD2. Germline CDR1 is SGDLS and CDR2 is YYNGEE. CDR3 length: 14 residues. V dropped 8 bases and J dropped 8; count of bases not matched to a gene: 7. The CDR3 region has the DNA TGTGCCAGTGCTCGGACTAGCGGGAGAGATGAGCAGTTCTTC. It codes for CASARTSGRDEQFF.

A few counts support this clone. The chain employs TRBV7-2 and TRBJ1-1; D gene uncertain. Germline values: CDR1 SGHTA, CDR2 FQGNSA. CDR3 size: 13 residues. The V and J ends lost 6 bases and 0 bases respectively, with 8 bases between them. The CDR3 nucleotides read TGTGCCAGCAGTACTTCACTGAACACTGAAGCTTTCTTT. It yields the protein CASSTSLNTEAFF.

This sequence joins TRBV5-6 and TRBJ2-7; TRBD1 agrees at 7 bases. The CDR3 length is 16 residues. V dropped 0 bases and J dropped 5; count of bases not matched to a gene: 11. Germline V lookup: CDR1 SGHDT, CDR2 YYEEEE. The CDR3 protein is CASSLGPDRVGDEQYF. CDR3 coding DNA: TGTGCCAGCAGCTTGGGACCCGACAGGGTCGGTGACGAGCAGTACTTC.

This clone appeared a few times. The V gene is TRBV7-3, the J gene TRBJ1-5; D not resolved. V lost 5 bases and J 0 bases, leaving 5 bases between the germline ends. From germline, CDR1 is SGHTA and CDR2 FQGTGA. The length of the CDR3 is 13 residues. The CDR3 here is CASSPSSNQPQHF. CDR3 coding DNA: TGTGCCAGCAGCCCTAGTAGCAATCAGCCCCAGCATTTT.

In regard to this clone: Within the sample, other DNA sequences also encode this same CDR3. The rearrangement joins TRBV6-6 to TRBJ1-5; tentative D call: TRBD1 (6 bases). The germline CDR1 and CDR2 sequences are MNHNY and SVGAGI (reference sequence). The CDR3 is 13 residues long. V lost 5 bases, J lost 4 bases, and 9 bases lay in between. Here the CDR3 reads CASSRTENQPQHF. CDR3 bases: TGTGCCAGCAGTAGGACAGAGAATCAGCCCCAGCATTTT.

This clone has only a few counts. The rearrangement joins TRBV27 to TRBJ2-1; 13 bases are a match to TRBD2. The CDR3 spans 18 residues. The V and J ends lost 6 bases and 9 bases, in that order; junction bases with no gene match: 17. The germline CDR1 and CDR2 sequences are MNHEY and SMNVEV (reference sequence). The DNA of the CDR3 is TGTGCCAGCAGCTCAACTAGCGGGAGGGCCCTAACGCATCGTGAGCAGTTCTTC. This encodes CASSSTSGRALTHREQFF.

The chain has TRBV18 and TRBJ1-2, with D maybe TRBD1 (6 bases). The CDR3 is 13 residues long. Trimming pared 5 bases from V and 4 bases from J, leaving 11 bases between. The germline V gene encodes CDR1 KGHSH and CDR2 LQKENI. In DNA, the CDR3 is TGTGCCAGCTCAGATGGACAGACCTATGGCTACACCTTC. Residues: CASSDGQTYGYTF.

The chain links TRBV5-4 to TRBJ1-6, with no clear D. With 4 bases removed from V and 7 bases from J, the gap between germline ends came to 15 bases. This CDR3 contains 15 residues. The germline CDR1 and CDR2 sequences are SGHNT and YYREEE (reference sequence). CDR3: CASSLGSRENSPLHF. DNA of the CDR3: TGTGCCAGCAGCCTGGGATCTCGGGAGAATTCACCCCTCCACTTT.

The rearrangement joins TRBV5-1 to TRBJ2-7; possibly TRBD1 for D (5 bases). This CDR3 is 13 amino acids long. From germline, CDR1 is SGHRS and CDR2 YFSETQ. The germline V and J ends were trimmed by 0 bases and 5 bases, with 9 bases remaining between them. The CDR3 loop is CASSLAPGNEQYF. Written as DNA, the CDR3 is TGCGCCAGCAGCTTGGCGCCAGGGAACGAGCAGTACTTC. The full variable domain, in which reference TRBV5-1 and TRBJ2-7 provide the parts outside the CDR3, is KAGVTQTPRYLIKTRGQQVTLSCSPISGHRSVSWYQQTPGQGLQFLFEYFSETQRNKGNFPGRFSGRQFSNSRSEMNVSTLELGDSALYLCASSLAPGNEQYFGPGTRLTVT.

The V gene is TRBV7-9, the J gene TRBJ1-2, with D unclear. This CDR3 region has 14 residues. V dropped 4 bases and J dropped 0 bases, with 9 bases sitting between them. Germline V gene data show CDR1 as SEHNR and CDR2 as FQNEAQ (reference sequence). Written as DNA, the CDR3 is TGTGCCAGCAGCTCAAACAGAGCTAACTATGGCTACACCTTC. Protein: CASSSNRANYGYTF.

This chain links TRBV7-9 with TRBJ1-2; D might be TRBD1 (6 bases). Germline CDR1 SEHNR, CDR2 FQNEAQ (reference sequence). Trimming took 5 bases from V and 1 from J, leaving 14 bases between them. The CDR3 length is 15 residues. The CDR3 spells CASSPGQSINYGYTF. The CDR3 nucleotides are TGTGCCAGCAGCCCAGGACAGTCTATTAACTATGGCTACACCTTC.

This chain links TRBV4-3 with TRBJ1-2; no firm D call. Germline V lookup: CDR1 LGHNA, CDR2 YSLEER. The CDR3 sequence is 20 residues long. V gave up 1 base and J gave up 4 bases, with 28 bases separating them. The CDR3 sequence is CASSQGSGRGSFVESYGYTF. Written as DNA, the CDR3 is TGCGCCAGCAGCCAAGGGTCAGGCCGAGGGAGTTTCGTGGAAAGCTATGGCTACACCTTC.